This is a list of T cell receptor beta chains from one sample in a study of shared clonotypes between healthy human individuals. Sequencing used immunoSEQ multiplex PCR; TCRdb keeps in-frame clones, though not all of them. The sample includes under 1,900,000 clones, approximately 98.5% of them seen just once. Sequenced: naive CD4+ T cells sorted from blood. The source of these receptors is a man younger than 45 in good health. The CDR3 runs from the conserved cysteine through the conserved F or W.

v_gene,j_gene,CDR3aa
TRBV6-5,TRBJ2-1,CASGDHNEQFF
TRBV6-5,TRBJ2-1,CASSYKAGGFEQFF
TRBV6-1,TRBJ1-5,CASSEVRGQGTQPQHF
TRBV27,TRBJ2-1,CASSPPYRDHEQFF
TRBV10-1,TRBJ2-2,CASSVGQPNTGELFF
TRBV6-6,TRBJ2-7,CASSYSPGLADEQYF
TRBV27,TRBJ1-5,CASSSDRGYDQPQHF
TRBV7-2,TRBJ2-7,CASSPAPGSEQYF
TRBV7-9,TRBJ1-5,CASSLGGPPNQPQHF
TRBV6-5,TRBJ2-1,CASSYGDYNEQFF
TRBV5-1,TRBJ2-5,CASSLGQGLETQYF
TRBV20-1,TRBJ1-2,CSAPRYGYTF
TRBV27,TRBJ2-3,CASSKDRVPDTQYF
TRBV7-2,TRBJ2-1,CASSLKGDEQFF
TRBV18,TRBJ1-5,CASSPRSGGFQPQHF
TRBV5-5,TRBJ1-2,CASSPLSGANYGYTF
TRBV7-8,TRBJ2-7,CASTPRGDSYEQYF
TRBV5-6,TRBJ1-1,CASRTGLSDTEAFF
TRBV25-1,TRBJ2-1,CASSELAIDNEQFF
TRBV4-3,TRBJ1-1,CASSRDRGRVGTEAFF
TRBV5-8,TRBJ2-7,CASSLPDPLEQYF
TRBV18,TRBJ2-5,CASSDDLSRETQYF
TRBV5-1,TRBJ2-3,CASSSGLLADTQYF
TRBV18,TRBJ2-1,CASSPSLENEQFF
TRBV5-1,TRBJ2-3,CASGAGFSTDTQYF
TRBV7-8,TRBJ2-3,CASSLGSGSADTQYF